This TCR beta chain emerged from a study of T cells after yellow fever vaccination. This clonotype was counted at least ten times. From the 5' RACE reads, TCRdb called clonotypes with MiXCR, one entry per CDR3 protein. The sample contains roughly 190,000 distinct CDR3 sequences, about 10% of which appear only once. Germline loops: CDR1 SQVTM, CDR2 ANQGSEA. There are 12 residues in the CDR3. Trimming cost V 5 bases and J 5 bases, with 12 bases left between them. The TCR originated in a man aged 18-30 years who received the YFV17D yellow fever vaccine. The sequenced sample was CD8+ T cells sorted from PBMCs, obtained 15 days after the yellow fever booster vaccination. The V and J genes are TRBV29-1 and TRBJ2-5, with D possibly being TRBD2 (5 bases). The CDR3 sequence: CSVWEIRETQYF. The CDR3 DNA sequence: TGCAGCGTTTGGGAGATCAGGGAGACCCAGTACTTC.